This T cell receptor beta chain was retrieved from a study of spatial heterogeneity in lung cancer. Time point: sample taken at primary tumor resection. There were 70 to 80 donors, all of them untreated patients with early-stage non-small cell lung cancer. Frozen PBMC, nontumor lung or tumor provided whole RNA, which was sequenced unsorted. Germline V gene sequence: CDR1 SGHTS, CDR2 YDEGEE. Trimming removed 3 bases at V and 4 bases at J, with 16 bases between. There are 16 residues in the CDR3. This clonotype is medium-sized within its sample. All TCR cDNA molecules were individually tagged with a unique molecular identifier. TCRdb passed the 5' RACE reads through MiXCR, listing each CDR3 protein once. The sample includes 3,800 or so distinct CDR3 sequences, about 3% of them seen just once.

The specimen comprised normal lung tissue next to the tumor, sampled at surgery. This receptor was identified in a female donor with early-stage non-small cell lung cancer. The V and J genes are TRBV5-8 and TRBJ2-2, with D uncertain. The CDR3 coding sequence is TGTGCCAGCAGCTCTCCCGGAGTAATACGCACCGGGGAGCTGTTTTTT. As protein: CASSSPGVIRTGELFF. Full variable domain (outside the CDR3, taken from reference TRBV5-8 and TRBJ2-2): EAGVTQSPTHLIKTRGQQATLRCSPISGHTSVYWYQQALGLGLQFLLWYDEGEERNRGNFPPRFSGRQFPNYSSELNVNALELEDSALYLCASSSPGVIRTGELFFGEGSRLTVL.